A single sample is the source of the 9 T cell receptor beta chains below, sequenced in a study of tumor and adjacent non-tumor tissue in lung cancer. The library came from three nested PCR rounds adapted from ARM-PCR protocols. TCRdb reprocessed the multiplex PCR reads with MiXCR, giving one entry per CDR3 protein. Here the sample spans around 86,000 distinct CDR3 sequences, just under 75% being singletons. RNA was extracted from bulk tissue without any cell sorting. Source material: lung tumor tissue. The origin of the receptors is a middle-aged woman with non-small cell lung cancer.

This clonotype has at least ten counts. The chain couples TRBV10-1 to TRBJ2-2; unclear D gene. Trimming took 6 bases from V and 6 from J, leaving 17 bases between them. Germline V gives CDR1 WNHNN, CDR2 SYGVQD (reference sequence). CDR3 size: 15 residues. The CDR3 DNA reads TGCGCCAGCAGCCCCCGAAGGTCCCCTCCCGGGGAGCTGTTTTTT. It yields the protein CASSPRRSPPGELFF.

Turning to this clonotype: This may be a read error, as it is one base from a much larger clone. The CDR3 ends on some other residue instead of the conserved phenylalanine or tryptophan, so this is likely a read error. J is TRBJ2-7 and V is TRBV20-1, with D uncertain. This CDR3 is 13 amino acids long. Germline CDR1 is DFQATT and CDR2 is SNEGSKA (reference sequence). V lost 5 bases to trimming and J lost 3 bases, with 14 bases between them. DNA of the CDR3: TGCAGTGCTCCTGCAGAGGACCTCTACGAGCAGTACTCC. Its protein product is CSAPAEDLYEQYS.

Comments on this clonotype: The CDR3 does not end in the conserved phenylalanine or tryptophan, so this is likely a read error. This sequence joins TRBV6-1 and TRBJ2-5, with D perhaps TRBD1 (5 bases). The CDR3 has 18 residues. V gave up 5 bases and J gave up 5 bases, with 27 bases separating them. Germline-derived CDR1 and CDR2 are MNHNS and SASEGT. The CDR3 here is CASSYDVGRVGLRETQYL. CDR3 sequence (DNA): TGTGCCAGCAGTTACGACGTGGGCAGGGTCGGCCTCCGGGAGACCCAGTACTTA.

The chain links TRBV5-1 to TRBJ2-3; D remains ambiguous. V was pared by 3 bases and J by 2 bases, with 10 bases between. The germline V gene has CDR1 SGHRS and CDR2 YFSETQ. The CDR3 extends over 14 amino acids. The CDR3 sequence is CASSSGPATDTQYF. In nucleotides, the CDR3 is TGCGCCAGCAGCTCCGGACCCGCCACAGATACGCAGTATTTT.

This clonotype was counted only a few times. Without the conserved terminal phenylalanine or tryptophan, this CDR3 likely stems from a read error. The gene calls are TRBV5-4 and TRBJ2-1; 7 bases are a match to TRBD2. This CDR3 comprises 15 residues. Germline V gives CDR1 SGHNT, CDR2 YYREEE (reference sequence). The CDR3 here is CASSLSAGVYNEQFL. Here the CDR3 DNA reads TGTGCCAGTAGCTTGAGTGCGGGGGTTTACAATGAGCAGTTCTTG.

This clonotype appeared once. At one of its ends the junction is not consistent with the germline gene, which may arise from a read error. The chain links TRBV29-1 to TRBJ2-6; a weak D match, TRBD2 (6 bases). The CDR3 runs 15 residues. Germline lookup yields CDR1 SQVTM and CDR2 ANQGSEA. CDR3 nucleotides: TGCAGCGTTGACTCCGGGGACTCTGGGGCCTACGTCCTGACTTTC. Amino acids: CSVDSGDSGAYVLTF.

To note about this clonotype: One end of the junction fails to match germline, which may point to a read error. The V gene is TRBV28, the J gene TRBJ2-7; TRBD1 matches 10 bases. Germline V gives CDR1 MDHEN, CDR2 SYDVKM. The CDR3 has 14 residues. In DNA, the CDR3 is TGTGCCAGCAGTTTGGACAGGGGGATTTACGAGCAATACTTC. It translates to CASSLDRGIYEQYF. Full variable domain (remainder filled in from reference TRBV28 and TRBJ2-7): DVKVTQSSRYLVKRTGEKVFLECVQDMDHENMFWYRQDPGLGLRLIYFSYDVKMKEKGDIPEGYSVSREKKERFSLILESASTNQTSMYLCASSLDRGIYEQYFGPGTRLTVT.

To note about this clonotype: At one end, the junction sequence differs from germline, possibly due to a read error. CDR3 DNA: TGTGCCATCAGTCGGACGGAAGATCTAGAGACCCAATACTTC. This gives the protein CAISRTEDLETQYF. This rearrangement joins TRBV10-3 to TRBJ2-5, with no clear D. The CDR3 covers 14 residues. The germline CDR1 and CDR2 sequences are ENHRY and SYGVKD.

With regard to this clonotype: Compared with germline, one end of the junction differs, possibly owing to a read error. V gene TRBV20-1 combines with J gene TRBJ1-1, with TRBD1 as a possible D gene (6 bases). The CDR3 extends over 14 amino acids. Germline assignment: CDR1 DFQATT and CDR2 SNEGSKA (reference sequence). The CDR3 loop is CSTSPYRAPTEAFF. For the CDR3, the DNA is TGCAGTACTAGTCCGTACAGGGCCCCCACTGAAGCTTTCTTT.